These 18 T cell receptor beta chains originate from one sample sequenced in a study of blood T cell repertoires in COVID-19. The method was immunoSEQ multiplex PCR; TCRdb's version includes in-frame clones alone and lacks a portion of them. The sample has about 370,000 clones, approximately 87% seen once. The sample consisted of peripheral blood. All receptors derive from a woman aged 25 to 39 with COVID-19, enrolled during active disease.

The V gene is TRBV5-1, the J gene TRBJ2-7; 9 bases line up with TRBD1. The CDR3 runs 14 residues. CDR1 SGHRS and CDR2 YFSETQ come from the germline V gene. The V gene end was trimmed by 5 bases and the J gene end by 3 bases; junction bases not matched to a gene: 6. The CDR3 loop reads CASRGTGSSYEQYF. The CDR3 region has the DNA TGCGCCAGCAGGGGGACAGGGTCTAGCTACGAGCAGTACTTC.

V gene TRBV19 combines with J gene TRBJ2-1; perhaps TRBD2 as D (6 bases). With 4 bases removed from V and 3 bases from J, the gap between germline ends came to 13 bases. Germline loops: CDR1 LNHDA, CDR2 SQIVND (reference sequence). The CDR3 sequence is 15 residues long. The CDR3 loop is CASSTSRDFYNEQFF. In DNA, the CDR3 is TGTGCCAGTAGTACTTCACGGGACTTCTACAATGAGCAGTTCTTC.

The V gene is TRBV6-5, the J gene TRBJ2-2, with D hard to call. The germline V gene encodes CDR1 MNHEY and CDR2 SVGAGI. CDR3 length equals 14 residues. V lost 6 bases and J 0 bases, leaving 8 bases between the germline ends. The CDR3: CASRDTANTGELFF. CDR3 bases: TGTGCCAGCAGGGATACAGCGAACACCGGGGAGCTGTTTTTT.

V and J are TRBV28 and TRBJ2-7; possible D gene TRBD1, 6 bases. In germline, CDR1 is MDHEN, CDR2 SYDVKM. V lost 6 bases and J lost 4, with 16 bases in between. The CDR3 is 14 residues long. The CDR3 nucleotides are TGTGCCAGCAGGGTGAGCAGGGGAAGTTACGAGCAGTACTTC. Protein sequence: CASRVSRGSYEQYF.

The J gene is TRBJ2-7, the V gene TRBV28; TRBD2 might be the D (6 bases). V dropped 7 bases and J dropped 4 bases, with 23 bases sitting between them. Germline V gives CDR1 MDHEN, CDR2 SYDVKM. CDR3 length: 16 residues. The CDR3: CASNLLGRGRAYEQYF. In DNA form, the CDR3 reads TGTGCCAGCAACTTGCTGGGGCGGGGCAGGGCGTACGAGCAGTACTTC.

Here the CDR3 DNA reads TGTGCCAGCAGCCCGCGGGCGGGACGGAGGAATGAGCAGTTCTTC. Encoded protein: CASSPRAGRRNEQFF. The chain has TRBV3-1 (or the pseudogene TRBV3-2) and TRBJ2-1; a possible D gene is TRBD2 (6 bases). This CDR3 spans 15 amino acids. Germline V gives CDR1 LGHDT, CDR2 YNNKEL (reference sequence). V was pared by 4 bases and J by 7 bases, with 17 bases between.

The V gene is TRBV5-1, the J gene TRBJ2-4, with D possibly being TRBD2 (6 bases). Per germline, CDR1 SGHRS and CDR2 YFSETQ. The CDR3 consists of 15 residues. V was trimmed by 0 bases and J by 3 bases, leaving 10 bases between them. CDR3 nucleotide sequence: TGCGCCAGCAGCTTGGACGGGGGACTCAAAAACATTCAGTACTTC. Translating it yields CASSLDGGLKNIQYF.

The table lists this clone with a count of one. The chain is built from TRBV28 and TRBJ2-6, with D unclear. The CDR3 is 13 residues long. V was pared by 6 bases and J by 1 base, with 4 bases between. Germline values: CDR1 MDHEN, CDR2 SYDVKM. The CDR3 sequence is CASRESGANVLTF. The CDR3 DNA is TGTGCCAGCAGGGAGTCTGGGGCCAACGTCCTGACTTTC.

This clone has only one observation. This sequence joins TRBV4-1 and TRBJ2-7; D is unresolved. V gave up 3 bases and J gave up 3 bases, with 9 bases separating them. Germline V gene sequence: CDR1 MGHRA, CDR2 YSYEKL. This CDR3 has 13 amino acids. The CDR3 is CASSQTTIYEQYF. The CDR3 DNA is TGCGCCAGCAGCCAGACAACCATCTACGAGCAGTACTTC.

J is TRBJ2-5 and V is TRBV2; 8 bases line up with TRBD2. Germline CDR1 reads SNHLY; CDR2 reads FYNNEI. J lost 3 bases, V lost 7 bases, and 4 bases had no gene match. CDR3 length equals 13 residues. The CDR3 DNA is TGTGCCAGCACCGGGACTAGGGAAGAGACCCAGTACTTC. This translates into CASTGTREETQYF.

This clone was recorded at least ten times. This rearrangement joins TRBV6-5 to TRBJ2-7, with D uncertain. Germline assignment: CDR1 MNHEY and CDR2 SVGAGI. V was trimmed by 11 bases and J by 7 bases, leaving 21 bases between them. The CDR3 runs to 13 residues. The CDR3 DNA sequence: TGTGCCTGCCGAGGCAGTATTCCCTCGGAGCAGTACTTC. This sequence encodes CACRGSIPSEQYF.

V usage is TRBV19 and J usage is TRBJ2-7, with 7 bases fitting TRBD2. Germline CDR1 and CDR2: LNHDA and SQIVND (reference sequence). The V and J ends lost 6 bases and 2 bases, in that order; junction bases with no gene match: 10. The CDR3 is 15 amino acids. In nucleotides, the CDR3 is TGTGCCAGTAGATCTCCTCGGGGGACTACCTACGAGCAGTACTTC. It specifies CASRSPRGTTYEQYF. The complete variable domain, with remaining parts taken from reference TRBV19 and TRBJ2-7, reads DGGITQSPKYLFRKEGQNVTLSCEQNLNHDAMYWYRQDPGQGLRLIYYSQIVNDFQKGDIAEGYSVSREKKESFPLTVTSAQKNPTAFYLCASRSPRGTTYEQYFGPGTRLTVT.

This chain uses TRBV6-1 with TRBJ2-1; the match to TRBD2 covers 10 bases. Germline V gene lookup returns CDR1 MNHNS and CDR2 SASEGT. V trimming: 2 bases; J trimming: 10 bases; junction bases outside the gene matches: 8. CDR3 length: 15 amino acids. CDR3 sequence: CASSERLAGVSEQFF. DNA of the CDR3: TGTGCCAGCAGTGAAAGGCTAGCGGGAGTATCGGAGCAGTTCTTC.

The V and J genes are TRBV5-3 and TRBJ2-6, with TRBD1 as a possible D gene (6 bases). TRBV5-3 is sorted into the ORF group, with uncertain function. This CDR3 is 18 amino acids long. V gave up 4 bases and J gave up 0 bases, with 17 bases separating them. CDR3 amino acids: CARSKDGTRLSGANVLTF. For the CDR3, the DNA is TGTGCCAGAAGCAAGGACGGGACAAGACTCTCTGGGGCCAACGTCCTGACTTTC.

This chain uses TRBV29-1 with TRBJ1-1, with 8 bases matching TRBD1. The germline V gene encodes CDR1 SQVTM and CDR2 ANQGSEA. V lost 4 bases and J lost 5; bases outside the gene matches: 9. The CDR3 is 14 amino acids. CDR3 sequence reads: CSVVLGQALTEAFF. As DNA, the CDR3 is TGCAGCGTTGTACTGGGACAGGCGCTGACTGAAGCTTTCTTT.

The chain employs TRBV6-5 and TRBJ1-6; TRBD1 aligns across 8 bases. Germline CDR1 MNHEY, CDR2 SVGAGI. The CDR3 sequence is 15 residues long. V lost 6 bases to trimming and J lost 7 bases; unmatched junction nucleotides: 8. The CDR3 nucleotides are TGTGCCAGCAGCTCAAAGACAGGGGTGAATTCACCCCTCCACTTT. As protein: CASSSKTGVNSPLHF.

The chain links TRBV4-3 to TRBJ1-4, with unresolved D. This CDR3 is built from 16 residues. Looked up from germline, CDR1 is LGHNA and CDR2 is YSLEER. V shed 1 base and J shed 1 base, with 10 bases lying between them. The CDR3 region is CASSQGRGVTNEKLFF. The CDR3 bases are TGCGCCAGCAGCCAAGGCCGGGGAGTAACTAATGAAAAACTGTTTTTT.

The rearrangement joins TRBV11-2 to TRBJ1-4; D may be TRBD1 (6 bases). Germline values: CDR1 SGHAT, CDR2 FQNNGV. V lost 6 bases, J lost 5 bases, and 16 bases lay in between. CDR3 length equals 15 residues. The CDR3 protein is CASRPTGWGNEKLFF. The CDR3 DNA follows: TGTGCCAGCAGACCTACAGGGTGGGGAAATGAAAAACTGTTTTTT.